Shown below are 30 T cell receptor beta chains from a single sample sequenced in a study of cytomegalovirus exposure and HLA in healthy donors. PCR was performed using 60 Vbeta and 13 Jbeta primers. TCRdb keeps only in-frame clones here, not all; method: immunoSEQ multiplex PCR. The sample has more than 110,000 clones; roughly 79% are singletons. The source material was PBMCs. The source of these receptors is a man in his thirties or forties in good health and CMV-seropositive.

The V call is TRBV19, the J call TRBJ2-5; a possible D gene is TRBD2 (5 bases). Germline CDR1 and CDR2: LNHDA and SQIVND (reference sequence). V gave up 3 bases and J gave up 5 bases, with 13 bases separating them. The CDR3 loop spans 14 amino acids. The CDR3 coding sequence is TGTGCCAGTAGTATCCAATTGGGGAGTGAGACCCAGTACTTC. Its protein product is CASSIQLGSETQYF.

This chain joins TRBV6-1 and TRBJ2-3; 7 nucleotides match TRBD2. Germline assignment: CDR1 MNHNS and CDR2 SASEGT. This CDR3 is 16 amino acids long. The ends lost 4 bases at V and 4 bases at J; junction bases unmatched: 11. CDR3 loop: CASSGLGGSLSDTQYF. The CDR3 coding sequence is TGTGCCAGCAGTGGACTTGGCGGGAGTTTGTCAGATACGCAGTATTTT.

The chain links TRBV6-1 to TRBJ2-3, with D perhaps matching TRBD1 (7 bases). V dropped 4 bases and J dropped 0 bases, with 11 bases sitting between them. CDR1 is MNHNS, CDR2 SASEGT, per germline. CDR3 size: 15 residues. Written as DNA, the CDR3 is TGTGCCAGCAGTGTAGGAGGGGGCAGCACAGATACGCAGTATTTT. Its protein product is CASSVGGGSTDTQYF.

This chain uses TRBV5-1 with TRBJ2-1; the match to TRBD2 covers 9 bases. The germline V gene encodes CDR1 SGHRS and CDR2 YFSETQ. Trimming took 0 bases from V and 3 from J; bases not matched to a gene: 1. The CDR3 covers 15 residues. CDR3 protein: CASSLERGDYNEQFF. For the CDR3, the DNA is TGCGCCAGCAGCTTGGAGCGGGGGGACTACAATGAGCAGTTCTTC.

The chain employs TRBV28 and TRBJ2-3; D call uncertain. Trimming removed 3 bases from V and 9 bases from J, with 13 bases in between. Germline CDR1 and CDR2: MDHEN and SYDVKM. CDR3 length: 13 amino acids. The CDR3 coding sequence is TGTGCCAGCAGTTTGGATTTCCCGAGGACGCAGTATTTT. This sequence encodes CASSLDFPRTQYF. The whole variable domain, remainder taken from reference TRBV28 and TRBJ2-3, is DVKVTQSSRYLVKRTGEKVFLECVQDMDHENMFWYRQDPGLGLRLIYFSYDVKMKEKGDIPEGYSVSREKKERFSLILESASTNQTSMYLCASSLDFPRTQYFGPGTRLTVL.

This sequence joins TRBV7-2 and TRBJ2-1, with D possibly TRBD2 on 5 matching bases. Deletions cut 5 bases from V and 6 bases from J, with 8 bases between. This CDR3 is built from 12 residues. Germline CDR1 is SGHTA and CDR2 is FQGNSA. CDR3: CASSRGLNEQFF. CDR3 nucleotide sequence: TGTGCCAGCAGCCGAGGGCTCAATGAGCAGTTCTTC.

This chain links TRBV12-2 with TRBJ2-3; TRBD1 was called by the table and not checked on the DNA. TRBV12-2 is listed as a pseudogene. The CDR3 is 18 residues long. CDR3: CASRLAFPRDREADTQYF. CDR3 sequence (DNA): TGTGCAAGTCGCTTAGCCTTTCCTCGGGACAGGGAGGCAGATACGCAGTATTTT.

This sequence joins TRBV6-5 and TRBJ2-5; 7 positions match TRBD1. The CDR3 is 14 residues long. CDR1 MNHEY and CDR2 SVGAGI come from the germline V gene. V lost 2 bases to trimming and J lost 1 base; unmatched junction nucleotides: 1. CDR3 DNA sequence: TGTGCCAGCAGTTACGAGGGGGCCCAAGAGACCCAGTACTTC. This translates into CASSYEGAQETQYF.

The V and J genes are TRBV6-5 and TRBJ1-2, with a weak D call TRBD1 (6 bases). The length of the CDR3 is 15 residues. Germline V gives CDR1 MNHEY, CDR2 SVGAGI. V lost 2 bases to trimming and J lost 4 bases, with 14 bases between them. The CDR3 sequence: CASSYGGASTYGYTF. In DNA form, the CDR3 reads TGTGCCAGCAGTTACGGGGGCGCGAGTACCTATGGCTACACCTTC.

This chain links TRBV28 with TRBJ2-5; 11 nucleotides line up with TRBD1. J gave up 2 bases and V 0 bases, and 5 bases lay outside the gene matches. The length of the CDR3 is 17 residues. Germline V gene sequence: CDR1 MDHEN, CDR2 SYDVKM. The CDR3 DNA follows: TGTGCCAGCAGTTTATGGTGGGGACAGGGGGGACAAGAGACCCAGTACTTC. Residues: CASSLWWGQGGQETQYF. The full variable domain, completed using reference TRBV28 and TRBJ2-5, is DVKVTQSSRYLVKRTGEKVFLECVQDMDHENMFWYRQDPGLGLRLIYFSYDVKMKEKGDIPEGYSVSREKKERFSLILESASTNQTSMYLCASSLWWGQGGQETQYFGPGTRLLVL.

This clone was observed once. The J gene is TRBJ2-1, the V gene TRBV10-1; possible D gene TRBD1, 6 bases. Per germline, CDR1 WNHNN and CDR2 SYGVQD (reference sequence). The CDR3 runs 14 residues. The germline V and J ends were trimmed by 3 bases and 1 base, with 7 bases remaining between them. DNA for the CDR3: TGCGCCAGCAGTGAAGGGGGATCCTACAATGAGCAGTTCTTC. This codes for CASSEGGSYNEQFF.

For the CDR3, the DNA is TGTGCCAGCAATAGGCGGGAGGGCCCTCAAGAGCAGTTCTTC. This sequence encodes CASNRREGPQEQFF. The chain combines TRBV2 with TRBJ2-1; 9 bases align to TRBD2. Trimming cost V 7 bases and J 10 bases; bases outside gene matches: 11. The CDR3 has 14 residues. From germline, CDR1 is SNHLY and CDR2 FYNNEI.

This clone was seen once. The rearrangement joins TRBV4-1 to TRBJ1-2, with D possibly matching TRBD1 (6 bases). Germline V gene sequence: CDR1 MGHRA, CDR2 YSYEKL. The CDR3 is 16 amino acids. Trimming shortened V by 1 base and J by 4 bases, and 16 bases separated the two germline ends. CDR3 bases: TGCGCCAGCAGCCAAGCAGCGGCAGGGGTAGGCTATGGCTACACCTTC. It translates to CASSQAAAGVGYGYTF.

The CDR3 spells CASSYQAGGRDEQYF. The CDR3 DNA is TGTGCCAGCAGCTACCAAGCGGGAGGGCGGGACGAGCAGTACTTC. The chain has TRBV7-9 and TRBJ2-7; 10 bases fit TRBD2. With 4 bases clipped from V and 5 bases from J, the junction kept 8 bases outside the gene matches. This CDR3 contains 15 residues. Germline V gene lookup returns CDR1 SEHNR and CDR2 FQNEAQ (reference sequence).

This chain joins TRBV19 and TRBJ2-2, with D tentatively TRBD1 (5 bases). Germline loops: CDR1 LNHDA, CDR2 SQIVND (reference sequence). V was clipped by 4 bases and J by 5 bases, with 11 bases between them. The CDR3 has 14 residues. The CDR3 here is CASSNPTETGELFF. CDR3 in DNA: TGTGCCAGTAGTAACCCGACAGAAACCGGGGAGCTGTTTTTT.

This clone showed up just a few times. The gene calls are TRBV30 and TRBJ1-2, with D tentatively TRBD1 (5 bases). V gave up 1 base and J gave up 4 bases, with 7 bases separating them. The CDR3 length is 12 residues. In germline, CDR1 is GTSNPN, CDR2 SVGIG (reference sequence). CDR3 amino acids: CAWSEQVYGYTF. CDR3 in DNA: TGTGCCTGGAGTGAACAGGTCTATGGCTACACCTTC. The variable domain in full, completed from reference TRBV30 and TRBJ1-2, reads SQTIHQWPATLVQPVGSPLSLECTVEGTSNPNLYWYRQAAGRGLQLLFYSVGIGQISSEVPQNLSASRPQDRQFILSSKKLLLSDSGFYLCAWSEQVYGYTFGSGTRLTVV.

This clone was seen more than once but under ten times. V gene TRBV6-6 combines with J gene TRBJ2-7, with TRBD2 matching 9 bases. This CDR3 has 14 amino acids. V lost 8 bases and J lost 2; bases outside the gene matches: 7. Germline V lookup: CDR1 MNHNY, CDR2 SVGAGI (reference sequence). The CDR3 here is CASAGRGGAYEQYF. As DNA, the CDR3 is TGTGCCAGCGCTGGGCGGGGGGGCGCCTACGAGCAGTACTTC.

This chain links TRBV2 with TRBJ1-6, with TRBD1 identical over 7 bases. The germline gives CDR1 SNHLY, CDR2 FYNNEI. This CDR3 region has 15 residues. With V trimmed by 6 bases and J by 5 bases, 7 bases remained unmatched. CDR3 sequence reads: CASRRGTADNSPLHF. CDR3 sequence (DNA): TGTGCCAGCAGAAGAGGGACAGCCGATAATTCACCCCTCCACTTT.

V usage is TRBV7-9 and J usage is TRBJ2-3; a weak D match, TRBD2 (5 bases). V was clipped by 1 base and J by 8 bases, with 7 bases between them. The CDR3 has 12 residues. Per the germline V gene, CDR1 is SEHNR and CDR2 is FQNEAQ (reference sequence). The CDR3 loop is CASSLEAGTQYF. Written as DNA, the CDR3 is TGTGCCAGCAGCTTAGAGGCGGGTACGCAGTATTTT. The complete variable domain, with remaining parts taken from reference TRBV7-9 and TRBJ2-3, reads DTGVSQNPRHKITKRGQNVTFRCDPISEHNRLYWYRQTLGQGPEFLTYFQNEAQLEKSRLLSDRFSAERPKGSFSTLEIQRTEQGDSAMYLCASSLEAGTQYFGPGTRLTVL.

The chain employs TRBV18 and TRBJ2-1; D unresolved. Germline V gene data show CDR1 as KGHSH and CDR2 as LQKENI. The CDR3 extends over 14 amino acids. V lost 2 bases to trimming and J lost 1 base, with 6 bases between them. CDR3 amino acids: CASSPARSYNEQFF. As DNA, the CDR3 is TGTGCCAGCTCACCAGCCAGGTCCTACAATGAGCAGTTCTTC.

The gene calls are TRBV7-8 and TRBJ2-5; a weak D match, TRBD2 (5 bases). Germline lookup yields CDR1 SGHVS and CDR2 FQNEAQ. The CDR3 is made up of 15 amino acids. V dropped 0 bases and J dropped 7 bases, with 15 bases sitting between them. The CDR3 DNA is TGTGCCAGCAGCTTAGCGCTCTCCCCGGGAACGACCCAGTACTTC. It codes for CASSLALSPGTTQYF.

The CDR3 here is CASSLGDTVSYEQYF. The CDR3 bases are TGCGCCAGCAGCTTAGGGGACACTGTCTCCTACGAGCAGTACTTC. The genes are TRBV5-1 and TRBJ2-7, with D possibly TRBD1 on 6 matching bases. The V gene's germline CDR1 is SGHRS and CDR2 YFSETQ. Trimming removed 2 bases from V and 0 bases from J, with 12 bases in between. This CDR3 spans 15 amino acids.

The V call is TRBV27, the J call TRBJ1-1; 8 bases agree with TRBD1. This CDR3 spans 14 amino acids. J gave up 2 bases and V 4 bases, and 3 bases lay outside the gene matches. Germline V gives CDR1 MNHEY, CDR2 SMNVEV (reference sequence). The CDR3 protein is CASSSQGGNTEAFF. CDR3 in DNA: TGTGCCAGCAGTTCACAGGGGGGAAACACTGAAGCTTTCTTT.

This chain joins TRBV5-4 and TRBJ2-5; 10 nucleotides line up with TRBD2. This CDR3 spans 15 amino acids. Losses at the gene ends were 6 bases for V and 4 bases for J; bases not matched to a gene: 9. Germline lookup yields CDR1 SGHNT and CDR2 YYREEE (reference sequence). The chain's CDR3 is CASIPSGRRLETQYF. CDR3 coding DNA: TGTGCCAGCATTCCTAGCGGGAGAAGGTTAGAGACCCAGTACTTC.

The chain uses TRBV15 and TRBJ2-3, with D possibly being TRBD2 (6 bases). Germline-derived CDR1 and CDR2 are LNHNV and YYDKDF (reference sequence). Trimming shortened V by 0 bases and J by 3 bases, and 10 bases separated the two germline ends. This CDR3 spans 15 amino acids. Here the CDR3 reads CATSRDPAGTDTQYF. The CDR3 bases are TGTGCCACCAGCAGAGATCCCGCGGGGACAGATACGCAGTATTTT.

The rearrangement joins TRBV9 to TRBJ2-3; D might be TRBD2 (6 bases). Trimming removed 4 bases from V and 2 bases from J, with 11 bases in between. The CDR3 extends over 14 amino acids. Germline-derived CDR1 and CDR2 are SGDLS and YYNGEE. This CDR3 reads CASSISGHTDTQYF. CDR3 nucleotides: TGTGCCAGCAGCATTAGCGGTCACACAGATACGCAGTATTTT.

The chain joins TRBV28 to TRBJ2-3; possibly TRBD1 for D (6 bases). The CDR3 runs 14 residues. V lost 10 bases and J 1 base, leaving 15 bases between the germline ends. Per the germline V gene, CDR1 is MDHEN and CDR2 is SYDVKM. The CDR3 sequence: CAINPGQGTDTQYF. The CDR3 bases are TGTGCCATCAACCCGGGACAAGGCACAGATACGCAGTATTTT.

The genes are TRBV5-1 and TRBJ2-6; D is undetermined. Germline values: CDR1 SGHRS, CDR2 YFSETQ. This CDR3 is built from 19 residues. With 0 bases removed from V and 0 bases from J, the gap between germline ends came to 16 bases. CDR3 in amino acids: CASSLGVQRSYSGANVLTF. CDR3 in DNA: TGCGCCAGCAGCTTGGGGGTACAAAGGAGCTACTCTGGGGCCAACGTCCTGACTTTC.

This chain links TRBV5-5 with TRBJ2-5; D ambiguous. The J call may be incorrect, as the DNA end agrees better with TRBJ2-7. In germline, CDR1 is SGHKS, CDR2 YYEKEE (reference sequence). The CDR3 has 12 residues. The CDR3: CASSFGYYEQYF. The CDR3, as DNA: TGTGCCAGCAGCTTCGGTTACTACGAGCAGTACTTC.

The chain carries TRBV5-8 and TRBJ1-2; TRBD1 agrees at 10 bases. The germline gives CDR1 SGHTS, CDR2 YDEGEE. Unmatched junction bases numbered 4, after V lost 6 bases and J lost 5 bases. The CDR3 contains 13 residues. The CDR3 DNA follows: TGTGCCAGCACCCTGGGACAGGGGTATGGCTACACCTTC. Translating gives CASTLGQGYGYTF. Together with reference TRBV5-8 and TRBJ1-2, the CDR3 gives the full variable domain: EAGVTQSPTHLIKTRGQQATLRCSPISGHTSVYWYQQALGLGLQFLLWYDEGEERNRGNFPPRFSGRQFPNYSSELNVNALELEDSALYLCASTLGQGYGYTFGSGTRLTVV.